The subject of this entry is one T cell receptor beta chain. This record belongs to a study of blood T cell repertoires in COVID-19. The wider study: The samples span acute and convalescent COVID-19 from the United States, Italy and Spain. From T cells, B-cell-depleted T cells, or PBMCs came the material, which was cDNA or gDNA.

Profiled with immunoSEQ multiplex PCR; TCRdb holds only in-frame clones, not every one. The table records roughly 250,000 clones, around 88% of them present only once. Per the germline V gene, CDR1 is SGHRS and CDR2 is YFSETQ. The V and J ends lost 4 bases and 3 bases respectively, with 10 bases between them. This CDR3 comprises 13 residues. The V and J genes are TRBV5-1 and TRBJ1-1; D ambiguous. The receptor was isolated from a man in his thirties or forties with acute or convalescent COVID-19. The sample was peripheral blood. CDR3 nucleotides: TGCGCCAGCAGCCTGGCCGGGGACACTGAAGCTTTCTTT. Amino acids: CASSLAGDTEAFF.